This T cell receptor beta chain was sequenced during a study of human T cells and chemical hapten exposure. Points from the study as a whole: High-frequency TCRs, those above 1 in 1000, stayed the same after DPC sensitization.

The CDR3 extends over 13 amino acids. Germline CDR1 is MNHEY and CDR2 is SMNVEV (reference sequence). Trimming shortened V by 4 bases and J by 8 bases, and 11 bases separated the two germline ends. Under the authors' procedure: Counting gave a median of approximately 96,000 TCRs per sample, with values ranging from 23,224 to 690,600. MiXCR was run by TCRdb on the RACE reads, yielding one entry per CDR3 protein. It is TCRdb's table, rather than the study itself, that gives the V and J calls and clone size. Counted here are roughly 130,000 distinct CDR3 sequences, 10% to 12% occurring once; the ten biggest clones make up around 2.4%. As for this clonotype: Its antigen is undetermined.

Sample time point: patch test 3, about 24 weeks after DPC sensitization. Sample treatment: therapeutic diphenylcyclopropenone sensitization with weekly scalp DPC. This chain links TRBV27 with TRBJ1-4; a weak D match, TRBD1 (6 bases). The sequenced sample was whole blood, obtained in connection with sensitization to the hapten diphenylcyclopropenone (DPC). The clonotype comes from a woman between 50 and 59 years old with alopecia areata. Some clones in this sample may be carry-over from other donors' samples. Here the CDR3 reads CASSSRTAEKLFF. The CDR3 DNA is TGTGCCAGCAGTTCGAGGACAGCCGAAAAACTGTTTTTT.